The 18 T cell receptor beta chains in this list originate from one sample, sequenced in a study of T cells in tumors after PD-1 blockade. Using immunoSEQ multiplex PCR, the repertoire was profiled, and TCRdb retains in-frame clones only, with some absent. The data hold 60,000 or so clones, with roughly 75% observed a single time. The source material was PBMCs, sampled before anti-PD-1 treatment. These receptors originate from a human donor with basal cell carcinoma.

J is TRBJ1-2 and V is TRBV27; 9 bases are shared with TRBD1. The CDR3 is made up of 16 amino acids. Germline V gene lookup returns CDR1 MNHEY and CDR2 SMNVEV (reference sequence). V was pared by 4 bases and J by 6 bases, with 12 bases of the junction left unmatched. DNA for the CDR3: TGTGCCAGCAGTTATATACAGGGGGCAAAATTAAATGGCTACACCTTC. Its protein is CASSYIQGAKLNGYTF.

The J gene is TRBJ1-2, the V gene TRBV6-4; 8 bases match TRBD1. CDR3 size: 15 residues. Germline CDR1 MRHNA, CDR2 SNTAGT. With 0 bases clipped from V and 7 bases from J, the junction kept 7 bases outside the gene matches. CDR3 sequence reads: CASSDSTGGIGGYTF. CDR3 in DNA: TGTGCCAGCAGTGACTCCACAGGGGGGATTGGTGGCTACACCTTC.

J is TRBJ2-3 and V is TRBV27, with D possibly matching TRBD1 (6 bases). This CDR3 comprises 16 residues. Germline CDR1 MNHEY, CDR2 SMNVEV (reference sequence). Trimming shortened V by 0 bases and J by 4 bases, and 14 bases separated the two germline ends. CDR3 sequence: CASSLSGQGPADTQYF. CDR3 nucleotides: TGTGCCAGCAGTTTATCGGGGCAGGGGCCCGCAGATACGCAGTATTTT.

V and J are TRBV25-1 and TRBJ1-4; possibly TRBD1 for D (5 bases). This CDR3 has 15 amino acids. Trimming pared 6 bases from V and 5 bases from J, leaving 16 bases between. Germline CDR1 reads MGHDK; CDR2 reads SYGVNS. CDR3 bases: TGTGCCAGCAGCCGAAATATGGGGGGAAATGAAAAACTGTTTTTT. Amino acids: CASSRNMGGNEKLFF.

The chain is built from TRBV3-1 (or the pseudogene TRBV3-2) and TRBJ2-5, with TRBD2 matching 14 bases. The CDR3 covers 16 residues. V was pared by 4 bases and J by 5 bases, with 6 bases of the junction left unmatched. Germline V gene sequence: CDR1 LGHDT, CDR2 YNNKEL (reference sequence). CDR3 bases: TGTGCCAGCAGCCTCCAGACTAGCGGGGGGGCGGAGACCCAGTACTTC. Translation: CASSLQTSGGAETQYF.

J is TRBJ2-1 and V is TRBV5-6; 9 bases are a match to TRBD1. Per germline, CDR1 SGHDT and CDR2 YYEEEE. The CDR3 has 15 amino acids. V gave up 2 bases and J gave up 2 bases; unmatched junction bases: 2. CDR3 in amino acids: CASSLNRGPYNEQFF. The CDR3 DNA reads TGTGCCAGCAGCTTAAACAGGGGGCCCTACAATGAGCAGTTCTTC. Combining the CDR3 with reference TRBV5-6 and TRBJ2-1 gives the whole variable domain DAGVTQSPTHLIKTRGQQVTLRCSPKSGHDTVSWYQQALGQGPQFIFQYYEEEERQRGNFPDRFSGHQFPNYSSELNVNALLLGDSALYLCASSLNRGPYNEQFFGPGTRLTVL.

This chain joins TRBV4-1 and TRBJ1-6; 9 positions match TRBD1. CDR1 is MGHRA and CDR2 is YSYEKL in the germline V gene. This CDR3 is built from 18 residues. With V trimmed by 2 bases and J by 1 base, 6 bases remained unmatched. The CDR3: CASSQFWTGDSYNSPLHF. The DNA of the CDR3 is TGCGCCAGCAGCCAATTTTGGACAGGGGATTCCTATAATTCACCCCTCCACTTT.

The chain has TRBV2 and TRBJ2-7; the match to TRBD1 covers 9 bases. With 4 bases clipped from V and 0 bases from J, the junction kept 7 bases outside the gene matches. The germline gives CDR1 SNHLY, CDR2 FYNNEI. The CDR3 totals 16 residues. This chain's CDR3 is CASSGPGQGLSYEQYF. As DNA, the CDR3 is TGTGCCAGCAGTGGACCGGGACAGGGCCTCTCCTACGAGCAGTACTTC.

The CDR3 DNA follows: TGTGCTAGTGTGGGGGCTTGGGCTCAGCCCCAGCATTTT. This gives the protein CASVGAWAQPQHF. The rearrangement joins TRBV12-5 to TRBJ1-5; D may be TRBD1 (6 bases). Germline V gene lookup returns CDR1 LGHNT and CDR2 FRNRAP. The CDR3 is made up of 13 amino acids. V gave up 7 bases and J gave up 6 bases, with 13 bases separating them.

This clone was observed a few times. The V and J genes are TRBV30 and TRBJ2-2; no definite D call. V was pared by 0 bases and J by 7 bases, with 9 bases between. Per germline, CDR1 GTSNPN and CDR2 SVGIG (reference sequence). This CDR3 is built from 13 residues. DNA of the CDR3: TGTGCCTGGAGTGTAATGGGGAACGGGGAGCTGTTTTTT. Its protein product is CAWSVMGNGELFF.

V usage is TRBV7-9 and J usage is TRBJ2-5; D unclear. Trimming pared 4 bases from V and 1 base from J, leaving 13 bases between. Per the germline V gene, CDR1 is SEHNR and CDR2 is FQNEAQ (reference sequence). This CDR3 spans 15 amino acids. Here the CDR3 reads CASSSPHGTQETQYF. The CDR3 nucleotides read TGTGCCAGCAGCTCCCCACACGGAACCCAAGAGACCCAGTACTTC.

This clone has just a few counts. The rearrangement joins TRBV6-1 to TRBJ1-3; unclear D gene. Between the trimmed V and J ends, which lost 2 bases and 0 bases, there was a span of 5 bases. The CDR3 runs to 14 residues. Per germline, CDR1 MNHNS and CDR2 SASEGT. CDR3 sequence (DNA): TGTGCCAGCAGTGAACACCTCTCTGGAAACACCATATATTTT. It codes for CASSEHLSGNTIYF.

This chain uses TRBV14 with TRBJ1-1; D unclear. V gave up 1 base and J gave up 1 base, with 10 bases separating them. Germline CDR1 and CDR2: SGHDN and FVKESK. CDR3 length: 15 residues. The CDR3 sequence is CASSQAAGGNTEAFF. CDR3 bases: TGTGCCAGCAGCCAAGCGGCGGGAGGGAACACTGAAGCTTTCTTT.

The chain couples TRBV7-3 to TRBJ2-2, with 9 bases matching TRBD2. Trimming at V came to 5 bases and at J to 6 bases, leaving 10 bases not matched to a gene. Germline CDR1 reads SGHTA; CDR2 reads FQGTGA. The CDR3 spans 16 residues. CDR3 sequence reads: CASSVDSGGLPGELFF. The CDR3 nucleotides read TGTGCCAGCAGCGTCGATAGCGGGGGCCTTCCCGGGGAGCTGTTTTTT.

The genes are TRBV7-8 and TRBJ1-2; D is uncertain. The germline V gene encodes CDR1 SGHVS and CDR2 FQNEAQ. The CDR3 covers 12 residues. V lost 1 base and J 8 bases, leaving 8 bases between the germline ends. The CDR3 loop is CASSLVGEGYTF. CDR3 in DNA: TGTGCCAGCAGCTTAGTGGGAGAGGGCTACACCTTC.

J is TRBJ2-1 and V is TRBV7-3; D not resolved. Germline values: CDR1 SGHTA, CDR2 FQGTGA. V shed 5 bases and J shed 0 bases, with 11 bases lying between them. This CDR3 has 15 amino acids. CDR3 sequence reads: CASSTTRSSYNEQFF. CDR3 sequence (DNA): TGTGCCAGCAGCACCACCAGGAGCTCCTACAATGAGCAGTTCTTC.

The genes are TRBV7-2 and TRBJ2-7; the D is unclear. CDR3 length equals 14 residues. V lost 1 base, J lost 0 bases, and 7 bases lay in between. CDR1 is SGHTA, CDR2 FQGNSA, per germline. The CDR3 sequence is CASSLGHSSYEQYF. CDR3 coding DNA: TGTGCCAGCAGCTTAGGGCATTCCTCCTACGAGCAGTACTTC.

The CDR3: CASSFDRTYEQYF. Written as DNA, the CDR3 is TGTGCCAGCAGTTTTGACAGAACCTACGAGCAGTACTTC. This chain uses TRBV5-4 with TRBJ2-7; D perhaps matches TRBD1 (5 bases). The CDR3 is 13 residues long. Germline-derived CDR1 and CDR2 are SGHNT and YYREEE (reference sequence). The V end lost 5 bases, the J end lost 2 bases, and 11 bases lay between the germline ends.